This T cell receptor beta chain originates from a study of identical twins. The CDR3 sequence is 11 residues long. The V gene's germline CDR1 is SQVTM and CDR2 ANQGSEA. Trimming pared 1 base from V and 10 bases from J, leaving 8 bases between. TCRdb re-derived calls from the 5' RACE reads in MiXCR, one entry per CDR3 protein. This sample has 200,000 to 250,000 distinct CDR3 sequences, with 7.5% found just once. Each donor (without exception) was a healthy Caucasian. In this sample, this clonotype turned up many times. Antigen unknown. Study-level points and caveats: Fewer insertions marked abundant cord blood beta clonotypes; young adult naive trended weakly, memory not at all. Surplus twin overlap in beta out-of-frame sequences was less pronounced. Out-of-frame alpha sequences shared between twins exhibited an excess of low generation probability.

The sample was also linked to a second study, of yellow fever vaccine responses in identical twins.

This chain joins TRBV29-1 and TRBJ2-1, with no clear D. This clonotype was obtained from a woman younger than 30 in good health. Material: CD8+ T cells sorted from blood. The DNA for the CDR3 is TGCAGCGTTGAAGCGACCAGAGAGCAGTTCTTC. Translated, it gives CSVEATREQFF.